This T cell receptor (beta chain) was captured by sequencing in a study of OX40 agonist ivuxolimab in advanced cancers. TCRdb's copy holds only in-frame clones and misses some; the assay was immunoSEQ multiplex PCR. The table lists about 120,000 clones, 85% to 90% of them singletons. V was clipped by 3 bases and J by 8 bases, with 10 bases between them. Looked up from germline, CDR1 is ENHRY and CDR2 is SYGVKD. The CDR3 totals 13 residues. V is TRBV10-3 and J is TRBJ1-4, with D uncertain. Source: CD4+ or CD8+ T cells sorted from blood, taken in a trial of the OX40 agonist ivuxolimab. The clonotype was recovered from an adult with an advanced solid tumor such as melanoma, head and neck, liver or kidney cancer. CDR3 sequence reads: CAISERDGEKLFF. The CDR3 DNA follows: TGTGCCATCAGTGAACGGGATGGGGAAAAACTGTTTTTT.